This T cell receptor beta chain was identified during a study of T cell repertoires in cytomegalovirus infection. About the research overall: CMV epitopes used comprised recently identified HLA-C-restricted ones and well-studied HLA-B-restricted ones. CMV infection together with matching HLA type was indicated by public TCR beta signatures.

The V gene's germline CDR1 is MNHEY and CDR2 SVGEGT. V lost 5 bases to trimming and J lost 0 bases, with 22 bases between them. CDR3 size: 18 residues. TCRdb redid the calling of the reads with MiXCR, one entry per CDR3 protein. The repertoire holds a few hundred thousand distinct CDR3 sequences, with just under 40% as singletons. To note about this clonotype: Its antigen is currently unknown.

The material sequenced was cultured PBMCs, taken from culture after CMV antigen stimulation. This TCR was sampled from a human donor in good health (CMV status not recorded). Some clones in this sample may be carry-over from other donors' samples. The J gene is TRBJ1-1, the V gene TRBV6-2 or TRBV6-3, with D possibly being TRBD1 (6 bases). This CDR3 reads CASSTASRRTEMNTEAFF. CDR3 DNA sequence: TGTGCCAGCAGTACCGCATCAAGAAGGACAGAGATGAACACTGAAGCTTTCTTT.